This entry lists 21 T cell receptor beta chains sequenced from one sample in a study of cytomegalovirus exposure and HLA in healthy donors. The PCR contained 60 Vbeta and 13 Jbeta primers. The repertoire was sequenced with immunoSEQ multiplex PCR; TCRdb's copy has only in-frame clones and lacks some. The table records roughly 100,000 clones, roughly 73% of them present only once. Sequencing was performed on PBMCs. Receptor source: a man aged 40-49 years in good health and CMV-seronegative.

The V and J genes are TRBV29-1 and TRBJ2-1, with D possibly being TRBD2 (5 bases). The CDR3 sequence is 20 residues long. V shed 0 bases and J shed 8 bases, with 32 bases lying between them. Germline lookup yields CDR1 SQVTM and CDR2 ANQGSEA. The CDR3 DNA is TGCAGCGTTGAAGATACCGGTAGGTTCAGGTGGCTTGAGCGGACGTATGAGCAGTTCTTC. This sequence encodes CSVEDTGRFRWLERTYEQFF.

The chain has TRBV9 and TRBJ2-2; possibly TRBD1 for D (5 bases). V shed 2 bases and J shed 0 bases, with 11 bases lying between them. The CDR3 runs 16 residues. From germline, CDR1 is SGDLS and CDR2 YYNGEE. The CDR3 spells CASSVGLVANTGELFF. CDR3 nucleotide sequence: TGTGCCAGCAGCGTGGGGCTCGTCGCGAACACCGGGGAGCTGTTTTTT. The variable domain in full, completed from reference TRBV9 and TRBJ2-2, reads DSGVTQTPKHLITATGQRVTLRCSPRSGDLSVYWYQQSLDQGLQFLIQYYNGEERAKGNILERFSAQQFPDLHSELNLSSLELGDSALYFCASSVGLVANTGELFFGEGSRLTVL.

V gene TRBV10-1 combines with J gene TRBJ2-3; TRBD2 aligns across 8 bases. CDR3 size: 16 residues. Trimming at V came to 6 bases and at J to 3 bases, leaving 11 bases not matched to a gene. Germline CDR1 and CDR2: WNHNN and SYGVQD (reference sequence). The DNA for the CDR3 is TGCGCCAGCAGCAACCAACTAGCGGCAACGACAGATACGCAGTATTTT. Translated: CASSNQLAATTDTQYF.

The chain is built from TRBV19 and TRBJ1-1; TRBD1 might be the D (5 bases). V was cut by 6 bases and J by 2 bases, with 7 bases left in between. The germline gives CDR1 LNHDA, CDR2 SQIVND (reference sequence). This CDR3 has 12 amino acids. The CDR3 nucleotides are TGTGCCAGTAGAGGGGCAAACACTGAAGCTTTCTTT. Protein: CASRGANTEAFF.

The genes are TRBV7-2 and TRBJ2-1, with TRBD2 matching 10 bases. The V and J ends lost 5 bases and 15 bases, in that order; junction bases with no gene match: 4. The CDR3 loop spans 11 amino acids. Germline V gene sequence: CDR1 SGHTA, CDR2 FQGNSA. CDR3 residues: CASSLSGGAFF. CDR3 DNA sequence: TGTGCCAGCAGCCTGAGCGGGGGGGCGTTCTTC.

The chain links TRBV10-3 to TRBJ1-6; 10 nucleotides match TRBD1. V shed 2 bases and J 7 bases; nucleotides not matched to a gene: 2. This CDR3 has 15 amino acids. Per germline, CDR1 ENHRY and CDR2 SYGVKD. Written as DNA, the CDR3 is TGTGCCATCAGTGAGGGGGACAGGGGAAATTCACCCCTCCACTTT. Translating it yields CAISEGDRGNSPLHF.

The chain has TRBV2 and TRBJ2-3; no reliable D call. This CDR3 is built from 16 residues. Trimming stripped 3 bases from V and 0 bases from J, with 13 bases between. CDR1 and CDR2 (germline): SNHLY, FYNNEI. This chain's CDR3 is CASSDGLTPSTDTQYF. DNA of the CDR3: TGTGCCAGCAGTGATGGGCTAACCCCTAGCACAGATACGCAGTATTTT. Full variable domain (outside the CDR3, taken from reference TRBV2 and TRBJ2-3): EPEVTQTPSHQVTQMGQEVILRCVPISNHLYFYWYRQILGQKVEFLVSFYNNEISEKSEIFDDQFSVERPDGSNFTLKIRSTKLEDSAMYFCASSDGLTPSTDTQYFGPGTRLTVL.

The DNA of the CDR3 is TGTGCCAGCAGCTTGAGACAGGGGCAAGAGACCCAGTACTTC. It specifies CASSLRQGQETQYF. This rearrangement joins TRBV7-9 to TRBJ2-5; 8 bases agree with TRBD1. Germline CDR1 SEHNR, CDR2 FQNEAQ (reference sequence). CDR3 length: 14 residues. With V trimmed by 3 bases and J by 2 bases, 2 bases remained unmatched.

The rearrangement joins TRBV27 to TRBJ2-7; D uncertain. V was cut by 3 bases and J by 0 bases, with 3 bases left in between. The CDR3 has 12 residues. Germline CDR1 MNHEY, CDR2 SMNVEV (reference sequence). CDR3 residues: CASSFLSYEQYF. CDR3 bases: TGTGCCAGCAGTTTCCTCTCCTACGAGCAGTACTTC.

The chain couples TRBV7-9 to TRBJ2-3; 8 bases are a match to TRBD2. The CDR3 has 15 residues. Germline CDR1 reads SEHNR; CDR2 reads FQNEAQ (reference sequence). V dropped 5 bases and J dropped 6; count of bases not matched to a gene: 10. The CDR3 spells CASSPDGRGADTQYF. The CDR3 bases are TGTGCCAGCAGCCCCGACGGGCGGGGGGCGGATACGCAGTATTTT.

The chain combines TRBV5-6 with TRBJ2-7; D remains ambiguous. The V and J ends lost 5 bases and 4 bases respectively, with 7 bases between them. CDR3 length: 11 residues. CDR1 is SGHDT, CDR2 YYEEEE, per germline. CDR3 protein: CASSFSYEQYF. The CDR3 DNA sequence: TGTGCCAGCAGTTTTAGTTACGAGCAGTACTTC.

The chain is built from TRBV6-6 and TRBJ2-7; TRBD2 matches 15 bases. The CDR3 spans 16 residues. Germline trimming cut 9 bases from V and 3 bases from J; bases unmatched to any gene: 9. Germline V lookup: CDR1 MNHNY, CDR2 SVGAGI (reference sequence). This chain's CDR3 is CARDRTSGGASYEQYF. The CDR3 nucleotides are TGTGCCAGGGATAGGACTAGCGGGGGGGCTAGCTACGAGCAGTACTTC.

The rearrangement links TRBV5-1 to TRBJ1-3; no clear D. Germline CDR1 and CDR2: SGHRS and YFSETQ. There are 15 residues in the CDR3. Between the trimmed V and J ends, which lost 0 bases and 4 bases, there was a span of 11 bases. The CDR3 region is CASSLDRGNGNTIYF. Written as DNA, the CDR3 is TGCGCCAGCAGCTTGGACCGAGGGAACGGAAACACCATATATTTT.

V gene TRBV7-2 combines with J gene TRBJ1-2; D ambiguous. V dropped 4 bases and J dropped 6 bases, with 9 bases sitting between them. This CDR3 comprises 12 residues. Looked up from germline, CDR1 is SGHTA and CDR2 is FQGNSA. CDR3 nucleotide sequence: TGTGCCAGCAGCTCCTACCCCGATGGCTACACCTTC. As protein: CASSSYPDGYTF.

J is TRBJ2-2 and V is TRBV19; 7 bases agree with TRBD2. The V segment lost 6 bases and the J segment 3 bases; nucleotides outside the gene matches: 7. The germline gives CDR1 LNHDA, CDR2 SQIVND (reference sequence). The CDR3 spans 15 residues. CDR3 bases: TGTGCCAGTAGGAGGACAAGCGGGGACACCGGGGAGCTGTTTTTT. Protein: CASRRTSGDTGELFF.

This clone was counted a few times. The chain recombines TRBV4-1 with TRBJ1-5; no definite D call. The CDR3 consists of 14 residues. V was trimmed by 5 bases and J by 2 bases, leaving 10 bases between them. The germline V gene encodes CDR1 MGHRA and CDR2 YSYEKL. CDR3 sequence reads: CASSGEGGNQPQHF. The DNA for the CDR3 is TGCGCCAGCAGCGGGGAGGGCGGCAATCAGCCCCAGCATTTT.

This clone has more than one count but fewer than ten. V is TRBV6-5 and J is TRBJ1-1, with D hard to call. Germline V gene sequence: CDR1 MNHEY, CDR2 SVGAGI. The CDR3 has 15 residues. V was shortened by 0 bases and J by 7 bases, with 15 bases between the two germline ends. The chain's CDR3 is CASSYSPSGRDEAFF. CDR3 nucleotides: TGTGCCAGCAGTTACTCACCATCGGGAAGGGATGAAGCTTTCTTT.

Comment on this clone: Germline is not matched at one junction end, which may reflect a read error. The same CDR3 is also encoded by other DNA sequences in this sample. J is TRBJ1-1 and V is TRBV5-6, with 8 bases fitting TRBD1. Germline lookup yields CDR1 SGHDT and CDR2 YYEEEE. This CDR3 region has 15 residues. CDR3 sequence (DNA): TGTGCCAGCAGCAAGACAGGGGAGGTGAACACTGAAGCTTTCTTC. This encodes CASSKTGEVNTEAFF.

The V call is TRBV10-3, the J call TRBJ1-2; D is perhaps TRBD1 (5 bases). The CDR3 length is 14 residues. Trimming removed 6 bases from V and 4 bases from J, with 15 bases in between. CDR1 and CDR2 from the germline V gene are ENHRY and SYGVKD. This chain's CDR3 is CAISPIGGGYGYTF. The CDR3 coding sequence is TGTGCCATCAGCCCCATCGGGGGAGGCTATGGCTACACCTTC.

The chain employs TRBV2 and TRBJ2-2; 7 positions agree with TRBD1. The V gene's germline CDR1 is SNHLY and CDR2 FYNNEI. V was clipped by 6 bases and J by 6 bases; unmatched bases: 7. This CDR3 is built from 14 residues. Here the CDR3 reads CASRNQGDAGELFF. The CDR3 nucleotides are TGTGCCAGCAGAAACCAGGGGGATGCCGGGGAGCTGTTTTTT.

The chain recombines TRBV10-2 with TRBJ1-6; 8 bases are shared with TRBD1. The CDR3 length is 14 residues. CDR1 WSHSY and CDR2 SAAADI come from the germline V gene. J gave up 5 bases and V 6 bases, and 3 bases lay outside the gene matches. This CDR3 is CASRQGGDNSPLHF. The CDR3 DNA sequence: TGCGCCAGCAGACAGGGGGGAGATAATTCACCCCTCCACTTT.